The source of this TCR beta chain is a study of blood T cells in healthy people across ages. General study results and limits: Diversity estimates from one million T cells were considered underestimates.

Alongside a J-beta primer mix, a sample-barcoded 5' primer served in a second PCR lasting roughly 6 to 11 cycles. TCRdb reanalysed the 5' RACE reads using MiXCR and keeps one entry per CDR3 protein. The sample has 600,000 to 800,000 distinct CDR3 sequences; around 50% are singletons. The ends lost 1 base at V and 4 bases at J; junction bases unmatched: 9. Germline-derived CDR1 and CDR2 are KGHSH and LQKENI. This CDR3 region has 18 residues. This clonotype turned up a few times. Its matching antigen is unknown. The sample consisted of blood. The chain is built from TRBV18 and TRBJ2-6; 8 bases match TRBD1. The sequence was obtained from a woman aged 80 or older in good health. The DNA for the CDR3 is TGTGCCAGCTCACCACGGACAGGGATGGGATCCGGGGCCAACGTCCTGACTTTC. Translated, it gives CASSPRTGMGSGANVLTF.